This T cell receptor (beta chain) appears in the sequencing data of a study of T cells in localized non-small cell lung cancer. Findings and limits, study-wide: Because sequencing included only one region (of the tumor), heterogeneity remains possible. Density of T cells in blood, when higher, went with longer overall survival.

Measured with immunoSEQ multiplex PCR; TCRdb has only the in-frame clones, and not every one. The table has about 70,000 clones, roughly 84% seen once. Trimming removed 1 base at V and 0 bases at J, with 7 bases between. The CDR3 covers 14 residues. CDR1 and CDR2 (germline): SGHNT, YENEEA. About this clone: Its specificity is unknown.

The specimen was peripheral blood, collected before any cancer treatment. The sequence derives from a female donor of 60 years or more with stage I lung adenocarcinoma. This chain uses TRBV11-3 with TRBJ2-7, with D hard to call. For the CDR3, the DNA is TGTGCCAGCAGCTTAGGACAAAGCTCCTACGAGCAGTACTTC. Its protein product is CASSLGQSSYEQYF. Looking up the rest from reference TRBV11-3 and TRBJ2-7 gives the full variable domain: EAGVVQSPRYKIIEKKQPVAFWCNPISGHNTLYWYLQNLGQGPELLIRYENEEAVDDSQLPKDRFSAERLKGVDSTLKIQPAELGDSAVYLCASSLGQSSYEQYFGPGTRLTVT.